A single sample is the source of the 5 T cell receptor beta chains below, sequenced in a study of PD-1 blockade in classical Hodgkin lymphoma. The protocol was immunoSEQ multiplex PCR, while the TCRdb copy is restricted to in-frame clones and leaves out a portion. The sample yields about 31,000 clones, less than 90% seen once. Every patient experienced relapse after autologous stem cell transplantation, and brentuximab vedotin exposure varied. Investigators isolated CD4+ T cells from thawed PBMCs through magnetic negative selection. The source material was CD4+ T cells from blood, sampled at baseline. The receptors come from a human donor with classical Hodgkin lymphoma.

The CDR3 DNA reads TGTGCCAGCAGCTTGGGACAGGGGGCCATCGGTCGTGAGACCCAGTACTTC. Its translation: CASSLGQGAIGRETQYF. V is TRBV5-8 and J is TRBJ2-5; 10 bases are a match to TRBD1. Germline loops: CDR1 SGHTS, CDR2 YDEGEE. This CDR3 spans 17 amino acids. Trimming cost V 0 bases and J 5 bases; bases outside gene matches: 10.

The chain links TRBV28 to TRBJ1-1; D remains unclear. CDR3 length: 15 amino acids. Germline V gene lookup returns CDR1 MDHEN and CDR2 SYDVKM. Deletions cut 6 bases from V and 2 bases from J, with 16 bases between. The CDR3 reads CASSPRLTSNTEAFF. CDR3 DNA: TGTGCCAGCAGCCCCAGACTCACCTCAAACACTGAAGCTTTCTTT.

V is TRBV18 and J is TRBJ2-3; D call uncertain. Trimming removed 3 bases from V and 2 bases from J, with 6 bases in between. This CDR3 is built from 13 residues. In germline, CDR1 is KGHSH, CDR2 LQKENI. CDR3 protein: CASSPQVTDTQYF. The DNA of the CDR3 is TGTGCCAGCTCACCTCAGGTCACAGATACGCAGTATTTT.

The chain combines TRBV4-3 with TRBJ2-7, with TRBD1 as a possible D gene (5 bases). The germline gives CDR1 LGHNA, CDR2 YSLEER. V was clipped by 1 base and J by 1 base, with 8 bases between them. The CDR3 totals 14 residues. CDR3 in amino acids: CASSQGSGSYEQYF. As DNA, the CDR3 is TGCGCCAGCAGCCAAGGGTCAGGGTCCTACGAGCAGTACTTC.

The J gene is TRBJ2-1, the V gene TRBV30; 9 bases fit TRBD2. CDR1 is GTSNPN, CDR2 SVGIG, per germline (reference sequence). The junction had 5 bases not matched to a gene; V was cut back by 8 bases and J by 0 bases. The CDR3 length is 14 residues. The CDR3, as DNA: TGTGCCCATGAAGCGGGAGGCTCCTACAATGAGCAGTTCTTC. Its translation: CAHEAGGSYNEQFF.